This record covers a single T cell receptor beta chain. Naive CD8 cells were CD45RO-negative, positively selected for CCR7, excluding terminally differentiated effector memory CD45RA+ cells. These data come from a study of shared clonotypes between healthy human individuals. The method was immunoSEQ multiplex PCR; TCRdb's version includes in-frame clones alone and lacks a portion of them. The table has around 1,900,000 clones, approximately 92% seen once; the top ten hold roughly 1.7%. The germline CDR1 and CDR2 sequences are MDHEN and SYDVKM. V was shortened by 4 bases and J by 0 bases, with 13 bases between the two germline ends. The CDR3 spans 15 residues.

This TCR was recovered from a man between 18 and 29 years old in good health. Some clones in this sample may be carry-over from other donors' samples. The sample consisted of naive CD8+ T cells from PBMCs. The genes are TRBV28 and TRBJ2-7, with D possibly matching TRBD1 (5 bases). The CDR3 DNA reads as TGTGCCAGCAGTTCCCACGCTGACAGCTCCTACGAGCAGTACTTC. Protein: CASSSHADSSYEQYF.